There are many counts of the clone carrying this TCR beta chain. Its antigen is undetermined. Per germline, CDR1 ENHRY and CDR2 SYGVKD. Trimming removed 6 bases from V and 2 bases from J; junction bases left unmatched: 5. The length of the CDR3 is 14 residues. This sample was taken from a study of human T cells and chemical hapten exposure. Overall study results and limits: PT1 expanded TCR counts correlated positively with patch test score.

TCRdb re-analysed the RACE reads in MiXCR, keeping a single row per CDR3 protein. Of around 360,000 distinct CDR3 sequences listed, roughly 6.3% are singletons. The time point is: patch test 2, 6 weeks after DPC sensitization. Treatment here: therapeutic diphenylcyclopropenone sensitization with weekly scalp DPC. Donation of samples came from alopecia patients who were 18 to 70 years old and suitable for DPC. The rearrangement joins TRBV10-3 to TRBJ2-7; 9 nucleotides agree with TRBD1. The starting material was whole blood, obtained in connection with sensitization to the hapten diphenylcyclopropenone (DPC). This clonotype was obtained from a woman aged 18-29 years with alopecia areata. Some clones in this sample may be carry-over from other donors' samples. CDR3 loop: CAISRDRDAYEQYF. Here the CDR3 DNA reads TGTGCCATCAGCCGGGACAGGGATGCCTACGAGCAGTACTTC.